These 6 T cell receptor beta chains originate from one sample sequenced in a study of cytomegalovirus exposure and HLA in healthy donors. PCR employed 60 Vbeta and 13 Jbeta primers. Only in-frame clones appear in the TCRdb table, and some are missing; sequencing was by immunoSEQ multiplex PCR. The sample has 150,000 to 200,000 clones, roughly 80% seen once. The material sequenced was PBMCs. These receptors were taken from a woman aged 40 to 50 in good health and CMV-seronegative.

The V call is TRBV2, the J call TRBJ2-3, with 12 bases that match TRBD1. Germline V CDR1 and CDR2: SNHLY, FYNNEI. The CDR3 spans 14 residues. After removal of 9 bases from V and 6 bases from J, the junction contained 7 bases not matched to a gene. CDR3 protein: CASNRDRGLDTQYF. The CDR3 nucleotides are TGTGCCAGTAACCGGGACAGGGGGCTCGATACGCAGTATTTT.

This clone was counted a few times. The chain couples TRBV5-5 to TRBJ1-2; 8 bases line up with TRBD1. Germline V gene data show CDR1 as SGHKS and CDR2 as YYEKEE (reference sequence). The CDR3 sequence is 15 residues long. After removal of 4 bases from V and 5 bases from J, the junction contained 10 bases not matched to a gene. For the CDR3, the DNA is TGTGCCAGCAGCCCTTCTTTCGGGACAGGTTATGGCTACACCTTC. It yields the protein CASSPSFGTGYGYTF. Using reference TRBV5-5 and TRBJ1-2 for the parts outside the CDR3, the full variable domain is DAGVTQSPTHLIKTRGQQVTLRCSPISGHKSVSWYQQVLGQGPQFIFQYYEKEERGRGNFPDRFSARQFPNYSSELNVNALLLGDSALYLCASSPSFGTGYGYTFGSGTRLTVV.

This clone was seen more than once but under ten times. V gene TRBV5-4 combines with J gene TRBJ2-2; 11 nucleotides agree with TRBD1. V shed 4 bases, J shed 3 bases, and the junction held 14 bases outside the gene matches. CDR3 size: 19 residues. The germline V gene encodes CDR1 SGHNT and CDR2 YYREEE (reference sequence). The CDR3 region is CASSRRTGGAYEDTGELFF. The CDR3 nucleotides read TGTGCCAGCAGCCGCCGGACAGGGGGCGCATACGAGGACACCGGGGAGCTGTTTTTT.

This clone was counted between two and nine times. The rearrangement joins TRBV28 to TRBJ2-3; 11 bases fit TRBD1. The germline V gene has CDR1 MDHEN and CDR2 SYDVKM. V gave up 4 bases and J gave up 5 bases; unmatched junction bases: 2. The CDR3 runs to 14 residues. This CDR3 reads CASSSGQGVDTQYF. The CDR3 DNA follows: TGTGCCAGCAGTTCGGGACAGGGGGTAGATACGCAGTATTTT. Complete variable domain (other parts from reference TRBV28 and TRBJ2-3): DVKVTQSSRYLVKRTGEKVFLECVQDMDHENMFWYRQDPGLGLRLIYFSYDVKMKEKGDIPEGYSVSREKKERFSLILESASTNQTSMYLCASSSGQGVDTQYFGPGTRLTVL.

The chain employs TRBV27 and TRBJ2-1; 8 bases are shared with TRBD1. The junction had 9 bases not matched to a gene; V was cut back by 2 bases and J by 3 bases. Per the germline V gene, CDR1 is MNHEY and CDR2 is SMNVEV (reference sequence). CDR3 size: 17 residues. The CDR3 spells CASSLPTGQGYYNEQFF. DNA of the CDR3: TGTGCCAGCAGTTTACCGACTGGACAGGGCTACTACAATGAGCAGTTCTTC.

The V call is TRBV2, the J call TRBJ2-7; 8 nucleotides align to TRBD1. The trim removed 5 bases at V and 4 bases at J, leaving 10 bases unmatched. This CDR3 contains 15 residues. The germline V gene has CDR1 SNHLY and CDR2 FYNNEI. CDR3 bases: TGTGCCAGCAGTACCTCCGGGACAGGTTCTTACGAGCAGTACTTC. Translated, it gives CASSTSGTGSYEQYF.